A single sample gave rise to the 19 T cell receptor beta chains below, sequenced in a study of blood T cells in healthy people across ages. Together with a sample-barcoded 5' primer, a J-beta primer mix was included in a second PCR lasting roughly 6 to 12 cycles. TCRdb reanalysed the 5' RACE reads using MiXCR and keeps one entry per CDR3 protein. In the table there are about 830,000 distinct CDR3 sequences, less than 80% of which are singletons. Sequenced input: blood. The receptors were sampled from a man under 40 in good health.

This chain connects TRBV6-5 to TRBJ2-1, with D tentatively TRBD2 (6 bases). CDR1 MNHEY and CDR2 SVGAGI come from the germline V gene. Trimming cost V 8 bases and J 6 bases, with 14 bases left between them. CDR3 length: 13 residues. For the CDR3, the DNA is TGTGCCAGCTTCCGGCGGGACCTCAATGAGCAGTTCTTC. This translates into CASFRRDLNEQFF.

The chain is built from TRBV2 and TRBJ1-2; TRBD1 might be the D (6 bases). V was pared by 7 bases and J by 4 bases, with 13 bases between. In germline, CDR1 is SNHLY, CDR2 FYNNEI. This CDR3 comprises 13 residues. Here the CDR3 reads CASTYREGYGYTF. CDR3 DNA sequence: TGTGCCAGCACCTACAGGGAGGGCTATGGCTACACCTTC.

This clonotype has a handful of counts. The chain combines TRBV7-9 with TRBJ1-5; D call uncertain. Germline loops: CDR1 SEHNR, CDR2 FQNEAQ (reference sequence). This CDR3 has 15 residues. The V end was cut by 1 base, the J end by 7 bases, with 14 bases between. CDR3 coding DNA: TGTGCCAGCAGCTTAGGTACGGGATTAGGGCAGCCCCAGCATTTT. Its protein is CASSLGTGLGQPQHF.

The V call is TRBV7-2, the J call TRBJ2-6; D gene ambiguous. Germline CDR1 SGHTA, CDR2 FQGNSA. V shed 1 base and J shed 0 bases, with 10 bases lying between them. The CDR3 loop spans 17 amino acids. Here the CDR3 reads CASSLDSYLSGANVLTF. CDR3 coding DNA: TGTGCCAGCAGCTTAGACAGTTACCTCTCTGGGGCCAACGTCCTGACTTTC.

This clonotype was detected only a few times. As DNA, the CDR3 is TGTGCCAGCAGCCAAGAAGTGCAGGGCCCCTACGAGCAGTACTTC. Translating it yields CASSQEVQGPYEQYF. The genes are TRBV4-2 and TRBJ2-7; the D gene is possibly TRBD1 (5 bases). Germline V CDR1 and CDR2: LGHNA, YNFKEQ. Trimming removed 0 bases at V and 2 bases at J, with 11 bases between. This CDR3 is built from 15 residues.

This clonotype was seen once. The chain carries TRBV5-5 and TRBJ1-2; D is undetermined. CDR1 SGHKS and CDR2 YYEKEE come from the germline V gene (reference sequence). The CDR3 consists of 14 residues. V was shortened by 0 bases and J by 7 bases, with 13 bases between the two germline ends. The CDR3 loop reads CASSLAVGRPGYTF. In DNA form, the CDR3 reads TGTGCCAGCAGCTTGGCCGTAGGCAGGCCTGGCTACACCTTC. The full variable domain, completed using reference TRBV5-5 and TRBJ1-2, is DAGVTQSPTHLIKTRGQQVTLRCSPISGHKSVSWYQQVLGQGPQFIFQYYEKEERGRGNFPDRFSARQFPNYSSELNVNALLLGDSALYLCASSLAVGRPGYTFGSGTRLTVV.

This clonotype came up a few times. The CDR3 nucleotides read TGCAGTGCTTCCTCGGGGCTGTGGGAGTACTTC. It codes for CSASSGLWEYF. V usage is TRBV20-1 and J usage is TRBJ2-7, with D perhaps matching TRBD1 or TRBD2 (5 bases each). The V gene lost 5 bases and the J gene lost 11 bases, with 16 bases spanning the gap. Per the germline V gene, CDR1 is DFQATT and CDR2 is SNEGSKA (reference sequence). The CDR3 contains 11 residues.

This clonotype has only a few counts. V and J are TRBV20-1 and TRBJ2-4; TRBD1 matches at 7 bases. The assigned J gene may be wrong: the sequence end matches TRBJ2-7 better. Germline values: CDR1 DFQATT, CDR2 SNEGSKA (reference sequence). The length of the CDR3 is 12 residues. DNA for the CDR3: TGCAGTTGTCGGACAGGCGCCTACGAGCAGTACTTC. It codes for CSCRTGAYEQYF.

The chain is built from TRBV12-3 or TRBV12-4 and TRBJ2-4, with 11 bases aligning to TRBD1. The J call is in doubt because the DNA end fits TRBJ2-7 better. CDR3 size: 16 residues. The CDR3 reads CASSLVVGQGAYEQYF. As DNA, the CDR3 is TGTGCCAGCAGTTTAGTCGTCGGACAGGGGGCATACGAGCAGTACTTC.

The gene calls are TRBV7-3 and TRBJ2-3, with 7 nucleotides matching TRBD2. V shed 2 bases and J 4 bases; nucleotides not matched to a gene: 12. The CDR3 consists of 17 residues. Germline CDR1 is SGHTA and CDR2 is FQGTGA. The CDR3 reads CASSLDGWGGVADTQYF. The CDR3 coding sequence is TGTGCCAGCAGCTTAGATGGGTGGGGGGGAGTTGCAGATACGCAGTATTTT.

This sequence joins TRBV4-1 and TRBJ2-1, with no clear D. The CDR3 length is 14 residues. The germline V gene has CDR1 MGHRA and CDR2 YSYEKL. V lost 4 bases, J lost 4 bases, and 11 bases lay in between. In DNA form, the CDR3 reads TGCGCCAGCAGCCCGGAGTCCACTTACAATGAGCAGTTCTTC. This gives the protein CASSPESTYNEQFF.

Regarding this clonotype: With a much larger clone just one base away, this may be a read error. This rearrangement joins TRBV6-5 to TRBJ2-1; 7 positions match TRBD2. Germline assignment: CDR1 MNHEY and CDR2 SVGAGI. The CDR3 has 12 amino acids. In DNA form, the CDR3 reads TGTGCCGGCAGTTCCTTACTAGCGGAGCAGTTCTTC. Residues: CAGSSLLAEQFF.

Details on this clonotype: Since a much larger clone is just one base distant, this may be a read error. The chain is built from TRBV7-2 and TRBJ2-7; no clear D. Per germline, CDR1 SGHTA and CDR2 FQGNSA. This CDR3 spans 12 amino acids. V dropped 2 bases and J dropped 4 bases, with 6 bases sitting between them. The CDR3 sequence is CASSLQRYEQYF. The CDR3 nucleotides are TGTGCCAGCAGCTTACAGAGGTACGAGCAGTACTTC.

This clonotype was seen a few times. The chain is built from TRBV7-2 and TRBJ1-4; D is unresolved. Per the germline V gene, CDR1 is SGHTA and CDR2 is FQGNSA. This CDR3 contains 14 residues. V was pared by 6 bases and J by 0 bases, with 8 bases between. The CDR3 reads CASRSTPTNEKLFF. CDR3 nucleotides: TGTGCCAGCAGAAGCACCCCAACTAATGAAAAACTGTTTTTT.

This clonotype was seen only a few times. The chain has TRBV5-1 and TRBJ2-5; no definite D call. The ends were cut back, 4 bases at V and 4 bases at J, with 11 bases in the middle. Germline lookup yields CDR1 SGHRS and CDR2 YFSETQ. The CDR3 length is 13 residues. CDR3 nucleotide sequence: TGCGCCAGCAGCGGCCCGGGCGGAGAGACCCAGTACTTC. As protein: CASSGPGGETQYF.

The sample holds a few counts of this clonotype. The genes are TRBV4-2 and TRBJ2-5; 9 bases fit TRBD2. The assigned J gene may be wrong: the sequence end matches TRBJ2-7 better. Germline V gives CDR1 LGHNA, CDR2 YNFKEQ. This CDR3 region has 16 residues. CDR3 loop: CASSHALAGSVNEQYF. DNA for the CDR3: TGTGCCAGCAGCCACGCTCTAGCGGGGTCGGTCAACGAGCAGTACTTC.

The chain employs TRBV5-8 and TRBJ2-1, with D tentatively TRBD1 (6 bases). In germline, CDR1 is SGHTS, CDR2 YDEGEE. V was trimmed by 0 bases and J by 13 bases, leaving 11 bases between them. The CDR3 extends over 12 amino acids. CDR3: CASSLGWTDQFF. The CDR3 bases are TGTGCCAGCAGCTTGGGTTGGACAGATCAGTTCTTC.

Regarding this clonotype: One end of the junction does not line up with germline, which may come from a read error. The chain uses TRBV24-1 and TRBJ2-1, with 9 positions matching TRBD1. The CDR3 sequence is 14 residues long. Looked up from germline, CDR1 is KGHDR and CDR2 is SFDVKD. CDR3 region: CATGGQGPYNKQFF. In DNA, the CDR3 is TGTGCCACCGGGGGACAGGGCCCCTACAATAAGCAGTTCTTC.

The chain carries TRBV7-2 and TRBJ1-4; D not resolved. Trimming removed 5 bases from V and 7 bases from J, with 17 bases in between. CDR1 and CDR2 from the germline V gene are SGHTA and FQGNSA. The CDR3 covers 15 residues. The CDR3 DNA reads TGTGCCAGCAGCCAGAGGGCAACGGGTGGTGAAAAACTGTTTTTT. It yields the protein CASSQRATGGEKLFF.